These 8 T cell receptor beta chains came from one sample sequenced in a study of shared clonotypes between healthy human individuals (dated by TCRdb to 2018 to 2021). The library was produced with the immunoSEQ multiplex PCR assay. TCRdb holds this immuneACCESS table with in-frame rearrangements only. Some clones are missing; in checked studies, unresolved V genes explain under half, and the rest has no known cause. For this sample the table gives 2.3 million or so clones, of which approximately 95% were detected only once. Of the sample, 0.39% is held by the ten largest clones. Sequenced input: naive CD4+ T cells from PBMCs. The sample's cell subset or site, from its label and the paper: CD45RA+ positively selected. All receptors come from a man younger than 35 in good health. Some clones in this sample may be carry-over from other donors' samples.

This sequence joins TRBV28 and TRBJ2-7, with 7 bases fitting TRBD2. CDR3 length: 12 amino acids. Germline CDR1 MDHEN, CDR2 SYDVKM. After removal of 8 bases from V and 2 bases from J, the junction contained 3 bases not matched to a gene. CDR3 amino acids: CASGAGAYEQYF. CDR3 nucleotides: TGTGCCAGCGGGGCGGGGGCCTACGAGCAGTACTTC. Complete variable domain (other parts from reference TRBV28 and TRBJ2-7): DVKVTQSSRYLVKRTGEKVFLECVQDMDHENMFWYRQDPGLGLRLIYFSYDVKMKEKGDIPEGYSVSREKKERFSLILESASTNQTSMYLCASGAGAYEQYFGPGTRLTVT.

This chain links TRBV6-1 with TRBJ2-7, with D unresolved. Germline V gene lookup returns CDR1 MNHNS and CDR2 SASEGT. Between the trimmed V and J ends, which lost 11 bases and 2 bases, there was a span of 16 bases. This CDR3 is 13 amino acids long. The DNA for the CDR3 is TGTGCCGGAGCGACCGGCGTAGCCTACGAGCAGTACTTC. Protein: CAGATGVAYEQYF.

This rearrangement joins TRBV7-3 to TRBJ2-7; 11 positions agree with TRBD1. After removal of 5 bases from V and 4 bases from J, the junction contained 4 bases not matched to a gene. Germline V gene data show CDR1 as SGHTA and CDR2 as FQGTGA. This CDR3 region has 14 residues. The CDR3 reads CASSGGQGAYEQYF. The CDR3 DNA sequence: TGTGCCAGCAGCGGAGGACAGGGGGCTTACGAGCAGTACTTC.

The V call is TRBV6-1, the J call TRBJ1-2; D is undetermined. Germline lookup yields CDR1 MNHNS and CDR2 SASEGT. The germline V and J ends were trimmed by 0 bases and 7 bases, with 6 bases remaining between them. The CDR3 runs to 12 residues. The CDR3 loop reads CASSEAFGGYTF. The CDR3 DNA reads as TGTGCCAGCAGTGAAGCATTCGGTGGCTACACCTTC.

This clone has a handful of counts. The rearrangement joins TRBV19 to TRBJ2-7; D is perhaps TRBD2 (6 bases). Trimming shortened V by 6 bases and J by 6 bases, and 18 bases separated the two germline ends. Looked up from germline, CDR1 is LNHDA and CDR2 is SQIVND (reference sequence). This CDR3 contains 14 residues. Here the CDR3 DNA reads TGTGCCAGTAGAAGTACTCCGGGACTGGGCGAGCAGTACTTC. It codes for CASRSTPGLGEQYF.

The J gene is TRBJ2-7, the V gene TRBV6-5; 7 bases are shared with TRBD1. CDR3 length: 16 amino acids. Losses at the gene ends were 0 bases for V and 6 bases for J; bases not matched to a gene: 11. The germline CDR1 and CDR2 sequences are MNHEY and SVGAGI. CDR3 coding DNA: TGTGCCAGCAGTTACTCGAGCTCCGGACAGGCTGGCGAGCAGTACTTC. Its translation: CASSYSSSGQAGEQYF.

The J gene is TRBJ2-1, the V gene TRBV7-2, with 8 positions matching TRBD1. The CDR3 is 16 amino acids. With V trimmed by 4 bases and J by 6 bases, 11 bases remained unmatched. Per the germline V gene, CDR1 is SGHTA and CDR2 is FQGNSA. In DNA form, the CDR3 reads TGTGCCAGCAGCTCGCCGGGGACAGGACGTAGCAATGAGCAGTTCTTC. It yields the protein CASSSPGTGRSNEQFF.

The V and J genes are TRBV19 and TRBJ1-1; 7 bases fit TRBD1. Germline V gene data show CDR1 as LNHDA and CDR2 as SQIVND (reference sequence). V was pared by 6 bases and J by 1 base, with 5 bases of the junction left unmatched. The CDR3 contains 14 residues. DNA of the CDR3: TGTGCCAGTAGACGGACAGGCTCGAACACTGAAGCTTTCTTT. This encodes CASRRTGSNTEAFF.